This T cell receptor (beta chain) is from a study of T cells after yellow fever vaccination. CDR1 is SEHNR and CDR2 is FQNEAQ in the germline V gene (reference sequence). Trimming stripped 7 bases from V and 4 bases from J, with 14 bases between. The CDR3 sequence is 13 residues long. A single record per CDR3 protein comes from TCRdb applying MiXCR to the 5' RACE reads. The table lists just under 600,000 distinct CDR3 sequences, around an eighth of them singletons. This clonotype was counted a few times. The receptor's source is a man younger than 40 who received the YFV17D yellow fever vaccine. The chain combines TRBV7-9 with TRBJ2-7; TRBD2 might be the D (7 bases). The sequences come from PBMCs, collected on the day of the yellow fever booster vaccination. CDR3 in DNA: TGTGCCAGCACCCTCGGGGGGCCGTACGAGCAGTACTTC. It encodes CASTLGGPYEQYF.